This T cell receptor (beta chain) was captured in a study of regulatory T cells in long-lasting Graves disease. Noted time point: newly diagnosed GD, antithyroid drugs for less than 3 months. The TCR library was made from RNA extracted from PBMCs. Regarding the study as a whole: Newly diagnosed patients had higher TCR diversity than persistent Graves' patients did.

This clonotype was counted at least ten times. Its specificity is not known. Both iRepertoire HTBI primers and Arm-PCR of CDR3 regions were used to build the TCR beta libraries. TCRdb itself ran the multiplex PCR reads through MiXCR, one entry per CDR3 protein. Of 400,000 to 550,000 distinct CDR3 sequences in the sample, less than 20% were seen once. The same data also contributed to another study, on T cells in Graves' hyperthyroidism and ophthalmopathy.

The TCR sequence derives from a woman aged 18-29 years with Graves disease. Sequenced material: peripheral blood mononuclear cells (PBMCs), taken at new diagnosis, from a patient treated with antithyroid drugs.

This CDR3 is CASREREPDEQFF. The CDR3 nucleotides are TGTGCCAGTAGGGAACGGGAGCCGGATGAGCAGTTCTTC. The rearrangement uses TRBV28 and TRBJ2-1, with D maybe TRBD2 (6 bases). This CDR3 contains 13 residues. The V gene lost 9 bases and the J gene lost 8 bases, with 17 bases spanning the gap. Per germline, CDR1 MDHEN and CDR2 SYDVKM.